This TCR beta chain was retrieved from a study of T cells after yellow fever vaccination. Study at large: Where fractions had low cell numbers, libraries were prepared from them with the SMART-Seq v4 Ultra Low Input RNA kit.

A 5'RACE template-switching step, the method used to make TCR cDNA, added a universal primer site and UMIs. TCRdb called the 5' RACE reads again in MiXCR, with one record for every CDR3 protein. The data show about 320,000 distinct CDR3 sequences, 3.5% to 4.5% seen once. The ends lost 6 bases at V and 3 bases at J; junction bases unmatched: 11. This CDR3 has 16 amino acids. Germline V gene data show CDR1 as SGHAT and CDR2 as FQNNGV. This clonotype was seen many times. No antigen is known for it. Study findings and constraints: The secondary response showed a weaker magnitude and a faster peak, day 5 versus 15.

Sequencing was performed on PBMCs, taken 15 days after the yellow fever booster vaccination. The gene calls are TRBV11-2 and TRBJ2-5, with 9 nucleotides matching TRBD2. This receptor was taken from a man aged 18 to 29 who received the YFV17D yellow fever vaccine. The CDR3 sequence is CASSQSRTSEEETQYF. In DNA, the CDR3 is TGTGCCAGCAGTCAGTCTCGGACTAGCGAGGAAGAGACCCAGTACTTC.